These 30 T cell receptor beta chains were all obtained from the same sample, sequenced in a study of T cell responses to AZD1222 COVID-19 vaccine. This table comes from immunoSEQ multiplex PCR, and its TCRdb copy is limited to in-frame clones, with some not included. The top ten clones hold 1.6% of a sample with 140,000 to 150,000 clones, more than 80% of them seen once. Sequenced material: peripheral blood, taken on day 0 of AZD1222 vaccination. Receptors were obtained from an adult in good health.

Regarding this clone: A junction end diverges from the germline sequence, so it may reflect a read error. V is TRBV7-2 and J is TRBJ2-1; tentative D call: TRBD2 (6 bases). This CDR3 spans 14 amino acids. CDR1 is SGHTA and CDR2 is FQGNSA in the germline V gene. Here the CDR3 reads CASSLAYRNNEQFF. The CDR3, as DNA: TGTGCCAGCAGCCTAGCGTACAGAAACAATGAGCAGTTCTTC.

The chain is built from TRBV2 and TRBJ1-5, with unresolved D. V lost 5 bases to trimming and J lost 4 bases, with 15 bases between them. Germline V gene sequence: CDR1 SNHLY, CDR2 FYNNEI. This CDR3 comprises 15 residues. CDR3 in amino acids: CASSTRSQRNQPQHF. In DNA form, the CDR3 reads TGTGCCAGCAGTACCAGGTCCCAGAGGAATCAGCCCCAGCATTTT.

V gene TRBV30 combines with J gene TRBJ2-7, with TRBD2 matching 16 bases. The V gene end was trimmed by 7 bases and the J gene end by 5 bases; junction bases not matched to a gene: 8. The germline gives CDR1 GTSNPN, CDR2 SVGIG (reference sequence). The CDR3 loop spans 15 amino acids. The CDR3: CASSGLAGGPDEQYF. The CDR3 DNA reads TGTGCCTCGTCGGGACTAGCGGGGGGGCCCGACGAGCAGTACTTC. The entire variable domain, with the rest obtained from reference TRBV30 and TRBJ2-7, is as follows: SQTIHQWPATLVQPVGSPLSLECTVEGTSNPNLYWYRQAAGRGLQLLFYSVGIGQISSEVPQNLSASRPQDRQFILSSKKLLLSDSGFYLCASSGLAGGPDEQYFGPGTRLTVT.

A note on this clone: At the DNA level, this CDR3 is encoded by other sequences in the same sample as well. The rearrangement links TRBV6-5 to TRBJ1-1; maybe TRBD1 (5 bases). The V end lost 2 bases, the J end lost 1 base, and 8 bases lay between the germline ends. The germline V gene has CDR1 MNHEY and CDR2 SVGAGI. The CDR3 is 14 amino acids. The CDR3 DNA sequence: TGTGCCAGCAGTTACAGGGGAGGGAACACTGAAGCTTTCTTT. Translated: CASSYRGGNTEAFF.

The chain employs TRBV9 and TRBJ1-1, with 7 bases that match TRBD1. Unmatched junction bases numbered 12, after V lost 6 bases and J lost 7 bases. Germline V gives CDR1 SGDLS, CDR2 YYNGEE. The CDR3 runs 14 residues. For the CDR3, the DNA is TGTGCCAGCAAGAGGGTGCAGGGGGGCGGTGAAGCTTTCTTT. Protein sequence: CASKRVQGGGEAFF.

In regard to this clone: This same CDR3 is encoded by further DNA sequences in the sample. This sequence joins TRBV7-9 and TRBJ2-3; 10 bases fit TRBD1. Germline values: CDR1 SEHNR, CDR2 FQNEAQ (reference sequence). The V segment lost 1 base and the J segment 1 base; nucleotides outside the gene matches: 5. CDR3 length: 17 amino acids. CDR3 region: CASSLGKGTGGTDTQYF. CDR3 DNA: TGTGCCAGCAGCTTAGGAAAAGGGACAGGGGGCACAGATACGCAGTATTTT.

J is TRBJ2-1 and V is TRBV5-1, with 8 nucleotides matching TRBD2. The CDR3 has 13 amino acids. Unmatched junction bases numbered 2, after V lost 3 bases and J lost 6 bases. Germline V gene lookup returns CDR1 SGHRS and CDR2 YFSETQ. CDR3 DNA: TGCGCCAGCAGCTCACTAGCGGCCAATGAGCAGTTCTTC. It yields the protein CASSSLAANEQFF.

This chain connects TRBV6-6 to TRBJ2-5; 12 positions match TRBD1. After removal of 8 bases from V and 6 bases from J, the junction contained 4 bases not matched to a gene. Germline lookup yields CDR1 MNHNY and CDR2 SVGAGI (reference sequence). The CDR3 covers 13 residues. CDR3 nucleotide sequence: TGTGCCAGCGGGACAGGGGGCGCAAAGACCCAGTACTTC. It translates to CASGTGGAKTQYF.

This rearrangement joins TRBV6-5 to TRBJ2-7; a weak D match, TRBD1 (6 bases). The CDR3 loop spans 13 amino acids. The V end was cut by 6 bases, the J end by 6 bases, with 15 bases between. Germline loops: CDR1 MNHEY, CDR2 SVGAGI. DNA of the CDR3: TGTGCCAGCAGCTCGATAACAGGGCCCGAGCAGTACTTC. This gives the protein CASSSITGPEQYF.

The rearrangement joins TRBV3-1 (or the pseudogene TRBV3-2) to TRBJ1-1; D is undetermined. Germline-derived CDR1 and CDR2 are LGHDT and YNNKEL (reference sequence). The CDR3 runs to 13 residues. The ends were cut back, 0 bases at V and 11 bases at J, with 13 bases in the middle. CDR3 region: CASSQDAQGRAFF. The CDR3 DNA reads TGTGCCAGCAGCCAAGATGCCCAAGGGCGCGCTTTCTTT.

The rearrangement uses TRBV5-1 and TRBJ1-4; D ambiguous. Germline V gene lookup returns CDR1 SGHRS and CDR2 YFSETQ. The V end lost 2 bases, the J end lost 4 bases, and 27 bases lay between the germline ends. This CDR3 has 20 residues. CDR3 region: CASSFGARGIISSGNEKLFF. The DNA of the CDR3 is TGCGCCAGCAGCTTTGGTGCCAGAGGGATTATAAGTAGCGGTAATGAAAAACTGTTTTTT.

The rearrangement joins TRBV4-2 to TRBJ1-3, with a tentative D call TRBD1 (6 bases). The CDR3 totals 15 residues. Germline assignment: CDR1 LGHNA and CDR2 YNFKEQ. V lost 3 bases, J lost 0 bases, and 9 bases lay in between. CDR3 residues: CASSQDSTSGNTIYF. For the CDR3, the DNA is TGTGCCAGCAGCCAGGACAGTACCTCTGGAAACACCATATATTTT.

The rearrangement joins TRBV11-2 to TRBJ2-7, with D possibly matching TRBD2 (7 bases). This CDR3 is 13 amino acids long. V gave up 4 bases and J gave up 6 bases, with 13 bases separating them. Germline values: CDR1 SGHAT, CDR2 FQNNGV. The CDR3 loop is CASSSRGGFEQYF. DNA of the CDR3: TGTGCCAGCAGCTCTAGGGGGGGGTTCGAGCAGTACTTC.

CDR3 in DNA: TGTGCCAGCAGCAAGGGGGGATCCACTAACTATGGCTACACCTTC. Translation gives CASSKGGSTNYGYTF. The chain is built from TRBV21-1 and TRBJ1-2. TRBV21-1 is recorded as a pseudogene. The CDR3 consists of 15 residues.

V gene TRBV12-3 or TRBV12-4 combines with J gene TRBJ1-5; D unresolved. Trimming took off 3 bases at V and 4 bases at J, with 7 bases between the two ends. The CDR3 sequence is 13 residues long. CDR3 residues: CASSFGENQPQHF. For the CDR3, the DNA is TGTGCCAGCAGTTTTGGAGAAAATCAGCCCCAGCATTTT.

In this sample, this clone turned up once. The V and J genes are TRBV28 and TRBJ2-3, with TRBD2 identical over 11 bases. Germline lookup yields CDR1 MDHEN and CDR2 SYDVKM. The CDR3 spans 16 residues. V dropped 10 bases and J dropped 4; count of bases not matched to a gene: 13. Here the CDR3 reads CATERDLAGGSDTQYF. CDR3 in DNA: TGTGCCACCGAGAGGGACCTAGCGGGAGGTTCAGATACGCAGTATTTT.

This clone was detected only once. The chain has TRBV27 and TRBJ2-5; perhaps TRBD1 as D (6 bases). CDR3 size: 14 residues. Deletions cut 6 bases from V and 1 base from J, with 12 bases between. In germline, CDR1 is MNHEY, CDR2 SMNVEV (reference sequence). The CDR3: CASRVGGFQETQYF. The CDR3 nucleotides are TGTGCCAGCAGGGTAGGGGGTTTCCAAGAGACCCAGTACTTC.

The chain employs TRBV19 and TRBJ1-5; D gene unclear. Germline V gives CDR1 LNHDA, CDR2 SQIVND (reference sequence). V lost 7 bases to trimming and J lost 5 bases, with 3 bases between them. This CDR3 has 10 residues. The DNA of the CDR3 is TGTGCCAGTAAAGATCAGCCCCAGCATTTT. It yields the protein CASKDQPQHF.

The chain is built from TRBV18 and TRBJ1-1; D is unresolved. This CDR3 comprises 16 residues. The V gene's germline CDR1 is KGHSH and CDR2 LQKENI. Between the trimmed V and J ends, which lost 0 bases and 4 bases, there was a span of 15 bases. CDR3 amino acids: CASSPPAGRGATEAFF. In DNA, the CDR3 is TGTGCCAGCTCACCACCGGCGGGCAGAGGAGCCACTGAAGCTTTCTTT.

This chain connects TRBV27 to TRBJ1-4, with D tentatively TRBD1 (6 bases). Trimming left V 5 bases short and J 2 bases short, with 18 bases between. Germline CDR1 reads MNHEY; CDR2 reads SMNVEV (reference sequence). The CDR3 runs 17 residues. The CDR3 bases are TGTGCCAGCAGTCCTATTAGTAGGGGGGCCACTAATGAAAAACTGTTTTTT. This codes for CASSPISRGATNEKLFF.

This chain links TRBV10-2 with TRBJ1-5, with D unclear. V was trimmed by 7 bases and J by 4 bases, leaving 8 bases between them. The CDR3 length is 12 residues. Germline V gene sequence: CDR1 WSHSY, CDR2 SAAADI. The CDR3 reads CASTGDNQPQHF. The CDR3 nucleotides read TGCGCCAGCACTGGGGATAATCAGCCCCAGCATTTT.

The rearrangement uses TRBV27 and TRBJ1-5; D ambiguous. V gave up 4 bases and J gave up 1 base, with 8 bases separating them. The length of the CDR3 is 14 residues. Germline CDR1 MNHEY, CDR2 SMNVEV (reference sequence). Here the CDR3 reads CASSWSGSNQPQHF. CDR3 coding DNA: TGTGCCAGCAGTTGGTCGGGGAGCAATCAGCCCCAGCATTTT.

This sequence joins TRBV29-1 and TRBJ1-1; the D gene is possibly TRBD1 (6 bases). Between the trimmed V and J ends, which lost 7 bases and 0 bases, there was a span of 15 bases. This CDR3 is 14 amino acids long. Germline V CDR1 and CDR2: SQVTM, ANQGSEA. The CDR3 region is CSAPLDRMNTEAFF. In nucleotides, the CDR3 is TGCAGCGCGCCCCTGGACAGAATGAACACTGAAGCTTTCTTT.

The chain carries TRBV11-2 and TRBJ1-1, with 10 nucleotides matching TRBD1. V lost 5 bases and J lost 10; bases outside the gene matches: 13. This CDR3 spans 15 amino acids. Germline CDR1 and CDR2: SGHAT and FQNNGV. This CDR3 is CASSQMTGGFLRAFF. The CDR3 region has the DNA TGTGCCAGCAGCCAAATGACAGGGGGCTTTTTAAGAGCTTTCTTT.

To note about this clone: Relative to the germline gene, one junction end is altered; a read error may explain this. The V call is TRBV7-7, the J call TRBJ2-5; 12 bases are a match to TRBD2. Germline CDR1 and CDR2: SSHAT and FNYEAQ (reference sequence). CDR3 length: 20 amino acids. The CDR3 DNA is TGTGCTAGCAGCTTAGAATTGGTGACCGGGACTAGCGGGCCCAAAGAGACCCAGTACTTC. It is translated as CASSLELVTGTSGPKETQYF.

The chain recombines TRBV12-3 or TRBV12-4 with TRBJ1-5; D ambiguous. The V end was cut by 7 bases, the J end by 10 bases, with 14 bases between. The CDR3 extends over 12 amino acids. The CDR3 spells CASTNPPTPQHF. The CDR3 bases are TGTGCCAGCACCAACCCTCCTACCCCCCAGCATTTT.

The CDR3 is CSARGDYEQYF. CDR3 nucleotide sequence: TGCAGTGCTAGAGGGGACTACGAGCAGTACTTC. V is TRBV20-1 and J is TRBJ2-7; D is uncertain. Germline V lookup: CDR1 DFQATT, CDR2 SNEGSKA (reference sequence). The V and J ends lost 1 base and 3 bases respectively, with 4 bases between them. This CDR3 spans 11 amino acids.

The chain joins TRBV7-9 to TRBJ1-4; a possible D gene is TRBD1 (5 bases). Germline V gene data show CDR1 as SEHNR and CDR2 as FQNEAQ (reference sequence). Between the trimmed V and J ends, which lost 3 bases and 7 bases, there was a span of 12 bases. CDR3 length equals 14 residues. CDR3 sequence: CASSFGRGREKLFF. CDR3 nucleotide sequence: TGTGCCAGCAGCTTTGGGAGGGGCCGTGAAAAACTGTTTTTT.

The rearrangement uses TRBV23-1 and TRBJ2-7, with no clear D. TRBV23-1 is sorted into the ORF group, with uncertain function. The CDR3 is made up of 10 amino acids. Trimming shortened V by 11 bases and J by 2 bases, and 7 bases separated the two germline ends. The CDR3 DNA reads TGCGCCTCCCCCCCCTACGAGCAGTACTTC. Its protein product is CASPPYEQYF.

In its sample, this clone was seen a few times. The chain carries TRBV12-3 or TRBV12-4 and TRBJ1-2; D uncertain. Trimming shortened V by 3 bases and J by 3 bases, and 8 bases separated the two germline ends. The CDR3 has 13 residues. For the CDR3, the DNA is TGTGCCAGCAGTTTGACCGGGGACTATGGCTACACCTTC. Protein sequence: CASSLTGDYGYTF.